This T cell receptor beta chain came from a study of blood T cell repertoires in COVID-19 (dated by TCRdb to the early 2020s). For the wider study: Samples from collaborators originated in the United States, Italy and Spain and spanned both the acute and convalescent phases of COVID-19. Sample metadata almost always included a de-identified subject ID, COVID-19 status, age in years and sex. The dataset comprised deeply sampled blood TCRbeta repertoires from subjects exposed to, actively infected with, or recovered from COVID-19. The repertoires were released in a freely available public database meant as a resource for research on the immune response to SARS-CoV-2. HLA class I and class II types, where available, came from metadata supplied by the sample provider rather than from assay-based typing. The material from the prospective study consisted of cDNA or gDNA derived from T cells, B-cell-depleted T cells, or PBMCs. The samples were drawn from the first 160 participants of the ongoing ImmuneRACE study and from some 1,300 subjects provided by 6 global collaborators. Here is what the overall study found, with its caveats: The quantity of clinical and demographic metadata differed by source and by participant and was supplied without curation.

The immunoSEQ Assay, a bias-controlled multiplex PCR, was used to amplify TCRbeta CDR3 regions from genomic DNA. The authors' analysis ran thus. Within the assay, amplification of reference gene primers was used to estimate how many nucleated cells each sample contained. Sequence reads were collapsed and filtered to measure the absolute abundance of every unique TCRbeta CDR3 rearrangement. For each sample, productive Simpson clonality was calculated as the square root of Simpson's diversity index over productive rearrangements. TCRdb limited this immuneACCESS table to in-frame rearrangements with V and J called. A share of clones is missing; checked studies link under half to unresolved V genes, and the rest is unexplained. V and J calls and clone size are given by that table; D and trimming were obtained from the DNA. Present in this sample are 95,000 or so clones, roughly 79% of which were seen just once. Around 5.2% of the sample comes from the top ten.

One collaborating source in Seattle enrolled patients during active infection and followed them longitudinally through the course of disease. Collaborating institutions collected whole blood in K2EDTA tubes following their own protocols. For TCRbeta analysis, collaborators shipped samples as frozen whole blood, isolated PBMCs, or DNA extracted from either of those sample types. For this chain, trimming is 0 bases at the V end and 0 bases at the J end, and the number of junction bases without a gene match is 7. Measured from the cysteine to the phenylalanine, the CDR3 is 18 residues long. Only CDR3 DNA remains: 54 bases, in frame from the first base. CDR1 and CDR2, per the germline V gene, are SGDLS and YYNGEE. Remarks on this clone: Its antigen remains unidentified. No per-base quality is available; no much larger clone lies one base away.

The receptor chain draws on TRBV9 and TRBJ2-2; 8 bases in the junction line up with TRBD2. The sequencing sample was made of peripheral blood. The TCR comes from a man older than 75 with COVID-19, enrolled during active disease. The CDR3 in this case is CASSVDGRRGANTGELFF. The DNA reads as follows: TGTGCCAGCAGCGTAGACGGGCGGCGGGGGGCGAACACCGGGGAGCTGTTTTTT.